This entry lists 21 T cell receptor beta chains sequenced from one sample in a study of shared clonotypes between healthy human individuals. Repertoires were generated with immunoSEQ multiplex PCR, while TCRdb's copy carries only in-frame clones and drops some. The sample gives over 750,000 clones, approximately 96% of which show up once; about 0.25% is in the top ten. CD45RO-negative CD8 cells positively selected for CCR7 made up the naive population, which excluded terminally differentiated effector memory CD45RA+ cells. The sequenced sample consisted of naive CD8+ T cells sorted from blood. Source of these receptors: a man aged 25 to 45 in good health.

The chain couples TRBV10-3 to TRBJ1-6; D call uncertain. Deletions cut 5 bases from V and 6 bases from J, with 5 bases between. This CDR3 region has 12 residues. CDR1 and CDR2 from the germline V gene are ENHRY and SYGVKD. The DNA of the CDR3 is TGTGCCATCAGTAAGAGTAATTCACCCCTCCACTTT. It translates to CAISKSNSPLHF.

The V gene is TRBV7-2, the J gene TRBJ2-1; TRBD2 matches at 11 bases. Germline CDR1 SGHTA, CDR2 FQGNSA. The CDR3 contains 16 residues. With V trimmed by 4 bases and J by 6 bases, 8 bases remained unmatched. The CDR3 spells CASSSQTSGSPNEQFF. DNA for the CDR3: TGTGCCAGCAGCTCCCAAACTAGCGGGAGCCCCAATGAGCAGTTCTTC.

This clone was seen once. The V and J genes are TRBV19 and TRBJ2-1; TRBD1 matches 9 bases. This CDR3 region has 14 residues. CDR1 and CDR2 (germline): LNHDA, SQIVND (reference sequence). V gave up 5 bases and J gave up 4 bases; unmatched junction bases: 3. CDR3 coding DNA: TGTGCCAGTAGTCCCGGGACAGGGTACAATGAGCAGTTCTTC. Protein: CASSPGTGYNEQFF.

About this clone: Other DNA sequences in this sample translate to the same CDR3. V is TRBV4-1 and J is TRBJ2-7; D uncertain. V was cut by 1 base and J by 3 bases, with 7 bases left in between. Looked up from germline, CDR1 is MGHRA and CDR2 is YSYEKL. The CDR3 totals 13 residues. The CDR3 region is CASSQGSGYEQYF. For the CDR3, the DNA is TGCGCCAGCAGCCAAGGGAGTGGCTACGAGCAGTACTTC.

The chain is built from TRBV29-1 and TRBJ2-7; D is undetermined. The CDR3 has 12 residues. CDR1 SQVTM and CDR2 ANQGSEA come from the germline V gene. V was cut by 4 bases and J by 0 bases, with 7 bases left in between. The DNA for the CDR3 is TGCAGCGTTGTGGGCTACTCCTACGAGCAGTACTTC. It is translated as CSVVGYSYEQYF.

V and J are TRBV12-5 and TRBJ1-3; D remains ambiguous. The CDR3 runs to 13 residues. Between the trimmed V and J ends, which lost 6 bases and 4 bases, there was a span of 10 bases. CDR1 is LGHNT and CDR2 is FRNRAP in the germline V gene. CDR3 sequence (DNA): TGTGCTAGTGGGGTCGGAGGCGGAAACACCATATATTTT. This encodes CASGVGGGNTIYF. Full variable domain (rest looked up from reference TRBV12-5 and TRBJ1-3): DARVTQTPRHKVTEMGQEVTMRCQPILGHNTVFWYRQTMMQGLELLAYFRNRAPLDDSGMPKDRFSAEMPDATLATLKIQPSEPRDSAVYFCASGVGGGNTIYFGEGSWLTVV.

The V and J genes are TRBV14 and TRBJ2-2; the D is unclear. Germline CDR1 and CDR2: SGHDN and FVKESK. The CDR3 extends over 17 amino acids. The V end was cut by 1 base, the J end by 7 bases, with 19 bases between. The CDR3 region is CASSQGAQQAEIGELFF. CDR3 coding DNA: TGTGCCAGCAGCCAAGGGGCCCAGCAAGCAGAGATCGGGGAGCTGTTTTTT.

The CDR3 protein is CASSLAWEDEQYF. As DNA, the CDR3 is TGTGCCAGCAGCTTAGCCTGGGAGGACGAGCAGTACTTC. The genes are TRBV7-2 and TRBJ2-7, with TRBD2 as a possible D gene (6 bases). Germline CDR1 SGHTA, CDR2 FQGNSA. This CDR3 region has 13 residues. V lost 0 bases, J lost 5 bases, and 8 bases lay in between.

CDR3 region: CASQQGSRTEAFF. The CDR3 bases are TGTGCCAGCCAACAGGGTTCTCGCACTGAAGCTTTCTTT. V and J are TRBV7-9 and TRBJ1-1; D is perhaps TRBD1 (6 bases). Germline CDR1 is SEHNR and CDR2 is FQNEAQ (reference sequence). V was clipped by 8 bases and J by 4 bases, with 14 bases between them. The CDR3 extends over 13 amino acids.

This sequence joins TRBV29-1 and TRBJ2-7; D not certain. Germline CDR1 reads SQVTM; CDR2 reads ANQGSEA. The V end lost 6 bases, the J end lost 6 bases, and 18 bases lay between the germline ends. This CDR3 spans 13 amino acids. This CDR3 reads CSVHSLDDGEQYF. For the CDR3, the DNA is TGCAGCGTCCACAGCCTGGATGACGGCGAGCAGTACTTC.

This CDR3 is CASSRKPGQGWYEQYF. The CDR3 nucleotides read TGTGCCAGCAGCCGGAAGCCGGGACAGGGGTGGTACGAGCAGTACTTC. The chain joins TRBV14 to TRBJ2-7, with TRBD1 matching over 10 bases. V gave up 4 bases and J gave up 4 bases; unmatched junction bases: 10. Germline V CDR1 and CDR2: SGHDN, FVKESK. The CDR3 contains 16 residues.

The CDR3 region is CASSLTGISYEQYF. As DNA, the CDR3 is TGTGCCAGCAGTTTGACGGGTATCTCCTACGAGCAGTACTTC. The gene calls are TRBV27 and TRBJ2-7; no firm D call. Trimming cost V 3 bases and J 0 bases, with 9 bases left between them. Looked up from germline, CDR1 is MNHEY and CDR2 is SMNVEV (reference sequence). CDR3 length: 14 residues.

This clone was recorded once. This chain uses TRBV11-2 with TRBJ2-1, with 9 bases matching TRBD2. The CDR3 loop spans 18 amino acids. Germline V gene lookup returns CDR1 SGHAT and CDR2 FQNNGV. With V trimmed by 1 base and J by 7 bases, 14 bases remained unmatched. The CDR3 DNA is TGTGCCAGCAGCTTAGCGGTCCTAGCGGGATCATTTGGGAATGAGCAGTTCTTC. This codes for CASSLAVLAGSFGNEQFF. The whole variable domain, filled in from reference TRBV11-2 and TRBJ2-1, reads EAGVAQSPRYKIIEKRQSVAFWCNPISGHATLYWYQQILGQGPKLLIQFQNNGVVDDSQLPKDRFSAERLKGVDSTLKIQPAKLEDSAVYLCASSLAVLAGSFGNEQFFGPGTRLTVL.

V gene TRBV29-1 combines with J gene TRBJ2-5; a possible D gene is TRBD2 (7 bases). Germline CDR1 and CDR2: SQVTM and ANQGSEA. V shed 6 bases and J shed 5 bases, with 13 bases lying between them. This CDR3 contains 12 residues. The CDR3 DNA reads TGCAGCGTGTCGGGGGGCAGGGAGACCCAGTACTTC. Translation: CSVSGGRETQYF.

The rearrangement links TRBV5-4 to TRBJ1-2, with no clear D. This CDR3 region has 15 residues. Between the trimmed V and J ends, which lost 0 bases and 4 bases, there was a span of 13 bases. Germline assignment: CDR1 SGHNT and CDR2 YYREEE (reference sequence). The CDR3 loop is CASSLAQAPIYGYTF. CDR3 bases: TGTGCCAGCAGCTTGGCCCAAGCTCCGATCTATGGCTACACCTTC.

The CDR3 region has the DNA TGCGCCAGCAGCCGGGAACTAGCGGGTTTGCAAGAGACCCAGTACTTC. Translating gives CASSRELAGLQETQYF. The chain recombines TRBV4-1 with TRBJ2-5; 9 bases map to TRBD2. Germline CDR1 reads MGHRA; CDR2 reads YSYEKL. With V trimmed by 4 bases and J by 2 bases, 8 bases remained unmatched. This CDR3 contains 16 residues.

This chain joins TRBV30 and TRBJ2-7, with 15 bases identical to TRBD2. The CDR3 has 15 amino acids. V was pared by 3 bases and J by 5 bases, with 5 bases of the junction left unmatched. The V gene's germline CDR1 is GTSNPN and CDR2 SVGIG (reference sequence). Here the CDR3 DNA reads TGTGCCTGGAGGGGACTAGCGGGAGGTCTGCACGAGCAGTACTTC. It translates to CAWRGLAGGLHEQYF.

The chain joins TRBV19 to TRBJ2-1, with 7 bases identical to TRBD2. Germline loops: CDR1 LNHDA, CDR2 SQIVND (reference sequence). Trimming at V came to 4 bases and at J to 2 bases, leaving 14 bases not matched to a gene. This CDR3 comprises 18 residues. CDR3 loop: CASSRSTPHLAAYNEQFF. Written as DNA, the CDR3 is TGTGCCAGTAGTAGATCAACCCCCCACCTAGCGGCCTACAATGAGCAGTTCTTC.

On this clone itself: The identical CDR3 is also encoded by other nucleotide sequences in the sample. The chain joins TRBV6-6 to TRBJ1-5; no clear D. Germline V gene data show CDR1 as MNHNY and CDR2 as SVGAGI (reference sequence). V was trimmed by 2 bases and J by 7 bases, leaving 6 bases between them. The CDR3 totals 12 residues. The CDR3: CASSYLNQPQHF. In nucleotides, the CDR3 is TGTGCCAGCAGTTACCTTAACCAGCCCCAGCATTTT.

V is TRBV7-8 and J is TRBJ2-1; 9 bases map to TRBD2. This CDR3 spans 15 amino acids. The ends lost 5 bases at V and 2 bases at J; junction bases unmatched: 4. Germline CDR1 is SGHVS and CDR2 is FQNEAQ. CDR3 coding DNA: TGTGCCAGCAGCCGTAGCGGGAGTACCTACAATGAGCAGTTCTTC. Its translation: CASSRSGSTYNEQFF.

The chain combines TRBV29-1 with TRBJ2-1; TRBD1 matches 10 bases. V trimming: 2 bases; J trimming: 7 bases; junction bases outside the gene matches: 5. CDR3 size: 14 residues. In germline, CDR1 is SQVTM, CDR2 ANQGSEA. CDR3 bases: TGCAGCGTTGAAACCGGGACAGGGGTAAATGAGCAGTTCTTC. Its protein is CSVETGTGVNEQFF.